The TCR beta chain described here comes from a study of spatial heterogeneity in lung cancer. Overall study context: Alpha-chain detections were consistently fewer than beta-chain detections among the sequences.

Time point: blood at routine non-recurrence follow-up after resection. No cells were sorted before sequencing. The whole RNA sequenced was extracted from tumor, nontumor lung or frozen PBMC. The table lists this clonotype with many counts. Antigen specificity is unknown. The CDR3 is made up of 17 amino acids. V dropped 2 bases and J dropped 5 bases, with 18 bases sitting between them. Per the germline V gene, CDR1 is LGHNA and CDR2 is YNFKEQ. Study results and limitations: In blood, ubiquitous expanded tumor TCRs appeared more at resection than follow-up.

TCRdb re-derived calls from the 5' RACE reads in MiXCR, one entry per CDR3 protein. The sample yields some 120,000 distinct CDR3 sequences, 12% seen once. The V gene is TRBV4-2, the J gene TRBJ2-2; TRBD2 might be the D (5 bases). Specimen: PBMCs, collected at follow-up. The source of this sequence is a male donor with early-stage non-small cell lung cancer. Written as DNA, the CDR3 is TGTGCCAGCAGCCAATCTTCGGAGGCAAGAGGGACCGGGGAGCTGTTTTTT. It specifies CASSQSSEARGTGELFF.